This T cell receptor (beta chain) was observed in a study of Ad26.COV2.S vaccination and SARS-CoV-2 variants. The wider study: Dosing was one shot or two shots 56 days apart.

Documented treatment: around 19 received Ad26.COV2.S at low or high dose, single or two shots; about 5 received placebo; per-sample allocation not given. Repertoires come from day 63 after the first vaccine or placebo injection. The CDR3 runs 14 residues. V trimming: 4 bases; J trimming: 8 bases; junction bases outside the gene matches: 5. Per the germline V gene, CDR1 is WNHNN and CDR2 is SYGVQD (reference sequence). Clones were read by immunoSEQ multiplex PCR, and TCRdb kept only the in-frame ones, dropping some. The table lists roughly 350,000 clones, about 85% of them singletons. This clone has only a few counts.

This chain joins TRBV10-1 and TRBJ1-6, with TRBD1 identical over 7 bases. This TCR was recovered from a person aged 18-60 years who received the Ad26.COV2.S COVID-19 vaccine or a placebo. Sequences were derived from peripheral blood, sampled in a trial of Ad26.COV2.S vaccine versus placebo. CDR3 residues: CASSAGDRHSPLHF. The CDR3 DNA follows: TGCGCCAGCAGTGCTGGGGACAGACATTCACCCCTCCACTTT.